Following are 29 T cell receptor beta chains from one sample sequenced in a study of shared clonotypes between healthy human individuals. Sequencing was performed with immunoSEQ multiplex PCR; in TCRdb, only in-frame clones are kept and a portion is missing. The data hold around 1.9 million clones, with more than 85% observed a single time. Naive CD8 populations comprised CD45RO-negative cells positively selected for CCR7, excluding terminally differentiated effector memory CD45RA+ cells. Sample: naive CD8+ T cells from PBMCs. Source of these receptors: a man aged 18-30 years in good health. Some clones in this sample may be carry-over from other donors' samples.

The V and J genes are TRBV6-5 and TRBJ2-7; TRBD1 matches 9 bases. The CDR3 consists of 15 residues. CDR1 is MNHEY, CDR2 SVGAGI, per germline. V lost 2 bases, J lost 1 base, and 3 bases stayed unmatched. CDR3 residues: CASSYAGQGSYEQYF. CDR3 in DNA: TGTGCCAGCAGTTACGCAGGACAGGGGTCCTACGAGCAGTACTTC.

Concerning this clone: One junction end does not reproduce the germline sequence, and a read error may be involved. This chain connects TRBV27 to TRBJ2-7; 7 bases agree with TRBD1. There are 15 residues in the CDR3. Germline V gene sequence: CDR1 MNHEY, CDR2 SMNVEV (reference sequence). The CDR3 coding sequence is TGTGCCAGCAGTGCGACACAGGGGAGCGACTACAAGCAGTACTTC. It codes for CASSATQGSDYKQYF.

The rearrangement links TRBV7-9 to TRBJ2-2; TRBD2 is a possible D gene (5 bases). Germline V lookup: CDR1 SEHNR, CDR2 FQNEAQ (reference sequence). The CDR3 spans 14 residues. The CDR3 loop is CAGGPSGSGGELFF. CDR3 DNA: TGTGCGGGCGGGCCCTCAGGCTCGGGAGGGGAGCTGTTTTTT.

V gene TRBV4-1 combines with J gene TRBJ1-6; D is possibly TRBD1 (5 bases). Germline V gives CDR1 MGHRA, CDR2 YSYEKL. V lost 1 base and J lost 4, with 26 bases in between. CDR3 size: 21 residues. In DNA, the CDR3 is TGCGCCAGCAGCCAAGCCCCCAAGGGGCCCACATTGGCCTCTTATAATTCACCCCTCCACTTT. This sequence encodes CASSQAPKGPTLASYNSPLHF.

This sequence joins TRBV27 and TRBJ1-4, with D possibly being TRBD1 (5 bases). Germline CDR1 reads MNHEY; CDR2 reads SMNVEV (reference sequence). V dropped 0 bases and J dropped 3 bases, with 8 bases sitting between them. CDR3 length equals 15 residues. DNA for the CDR3: TGTGCCAGCAGTTTATCTCCCAGGGCTAATGAAAAACTGTTTTTT. The encoded protein is CASSLSPRANEKLFF.

V and J are TRBV28 and TRBJ2-1; D ambiguous. Trimming cost V 6 bases and J 0 bases, with 15 bases left between them. Per germline, CDR1 MDHEN and CDR2 SYDVKM. The CDR3 is made up of 16 amino acids. CDR3 loop: CASSARYGSSYNEQFF. The CDR3 coding sequence is TGTGCCAGCAGCGCTCGTTATGGCAGCTCCTACAATGAGCAGTTCTTC. Full variable domain (outside the CDR3, taken from reference TRBV28 and TRBJ2-1): DVKVTQSSRYLVKRTGEKVFLECVQDMDHENMFWYRQDPGLGLRLIYFSYDVKMKEKGDIPEGYSVSREKKERFSLILESASTNQTSMYLCASSARYGSSYNEQFFGPGTRLTVL.

Of note for this clone: The junction departs from germline at one end; a sequencing error may be responsible. The rearrangement uses TRBV4-3 and TRBJ1-5, with 9 bases aligning to TRBD1. The CDR3 is made up of 15 amino acids. Germline V gene data show CDR1 as LGHNA and CDR2 as YSLEER. The CDR3 here is CASSEDRGGNQPQHF. CDR3 nucleotide sequence: TGCGCCAGCAGCGAAGACAGGGGGGGCAATCAGCCCCAGCATTTT.

The chain couples TRBV4-1 to TRBJ1-5; 8 bases fit TRBD1. The CDR3 loop spans 16 amino acids. V lost 2 bases and J lost 3; bases outside the gene matches: 6. Looked up from germline, CDR1 is MGHRA and CDR2 is YSYEKL. The CDR3 loop is CASSQRTGTVNQPQHF. The CDR3 DNA sequence: TGCGCCAGCAGCCAACGGACAGGGACGGTCAATCAGCCCCAGCATTTT.

The chain recombines TRBV21-1 with TRBJ1-3. TRBV21-1 is a known pseudogene. The CDR3 contains 16 residues. The CDR3 DNA is TGTGCCAGCAGCATCGAAGCGGGATTCTCTGGAAACACCATATATTTT. It is translated as CASSIEAGFSGNTIYF.

The table lists this clone with a count of one. J is TRBJ2-1 and V is TRBV7-3, with D perhaps matching TRBD2 (6 bases). In germline, CDR1 is SGHTA, CDR2 FQGTGA. The CDR3 has 17 amino acids. V lost 0 bases, J lost 0 bases, and 12 bases lay in between. The DNA of the CDR3 is TGTGCCAGCAGCTTAACGGGGGGACCGAGCTCCTACAATGAGCAGTTCTTC. Amino acid sequence: CASSLTGGPSSYNEQFF.

The chain carries TRBV27 and TRBJ2-2, with D possibly being TRBD2 (5 bases). Trimming took off 8 bases at V and 3 bases at J, with 22 bases between the two ends. CDR3 length equals 17 residues. Germline V gene data show CDR1 as MNHEY and CDR2 as SMNVEV (reference sequence). For the CDR3, the DNA is TGTGCCAGCCGGGCGGTATCTCTAGCAGCACACACCGGGGAGCTGTTTTTT. As protein: CASRAVSLAAHTGELFF.

The rearrangement joins TRBV19 to TRBJ2-7; 12 bases match TRBD2. V trimming: 0 bases; J trimming: 3 bases; junction bases outside the gene matches: 3. The germline V gene encodes CDR1 LNHDA and CDR2 SQIVND (reference sequence). CDR3 size: 16 residues. The CDR3 sequence is CASSIEPGLAGYEQYF. The CDR3 DNA reads TGTGCCAGTAGTATAGAACCGGGACTAGCGGGCTACGAGCAGTACTTC. Together with reference TRBV19 and TRBJ2-7, the CDR3 gives the full variable domain: DGGITQSPKYLFRKEGQNVTLSCEQNLNHDAMYWYRQDPGQGLRLIYYSQIVNDFQKGDIAEGYSVSREKKESFPLTVTSAQKNPTAFYLCASSIEPGLAGYEQYFGPGTRLTVT.

The gene calls are TRBV7-3 and TRBJ2-1, with D perhaps TRBD2 (6 bases). From germline, CDR1 is SGHTA and CDR2 FQGTGA. The CDR3 length is 16 residues. V dropped 6 bases and J dropped 1 base, with 16 bases sitting between them. The CDR3, as DNA: TGTGCCAGCAGATTCCGGGACTCCCTTTCCTACAATGAGCAGTTCTTC. This translates into CASRFRDSLSYNEQFF.

The CDR3 region has the DNA TGTGCCAGCCCCATGGGGCGGAACACCGGGGAGCTGTTTTTT. Translated: CASPMGRNTGELFF. V usage is TRBV5-8 and J usage is TRBJ2-2; D might be TRBD1 (5 bases). This CDR3 is 14 amino acids long. The germline V gene encodes CDR1 SGHTS and CDR2 YDEGEE. Trimming removed 7 bases from V and 1 base from J, with 11 bases in between. The whole variable domain, remainder taken from reference TRBV5-8 and TRBJ2-2, is EAGVTQSPTHLIKTRGQQATLRCSPISGHTSVYWYQQALGLGLQFLLWYDEGEERNRGNFPPRFSGRQFPNYSSELNVNALELEDSALYLCASPMGRNTGELFFGEGSRLTVL.

The chain has TRBV5-1 and TRBJ2-1, with unresolved D. CDR3 length: 13 residues. The V end was cut by 2 bases, the J end by 7 bases, with 10 bases between. Germline-derived CDR1 and CDR2 are SGHRS and YFSETQ. This CDR3 is CASSFVSGNEQFF. DNA of the CDR3: TGCGCCAGCAGCTTTGTCTCCGGAAATGAGCAGTTCTTC.

The rearrangement joins TRBV13 to TRBJ2-7; tentative D call: TRBD2 (6 bases). The germline V and J ends were trimmed by 5 bases and 3 bases, with 14 bases remaining between them. The germline V gene encodes CDR1 PRHDT and CDR2 FYEKMQ (reference sequence). The CDR3 has 14 residues. The CDR3 sequence: CASSALGTGYEQYF. The CDR3, as DNA: TGTGCCAGCAGCGCCCTCGGGACTGGCTACGAGCAGTACTTC.

The chain combines TRBV19 with TRBJ2-1; a possible D gene is TRBD2 (5 bases). CDR1 and CDR2 from the germline V gene are LNHDA and SQIVND (reference sequence). Trimming pared 5 bases from V and 4 bases from J, leaving 6 bases between. This CDR3 has 12 residues. The CDR3 DNA is TGTGCCAGTAGTCTAGCTTACAATGAGCAGTTCTTC. This encodes CASSLAYNEQFF. Together with reference TRBV19 and TRBJ2-1, the CDR3 gives the full variable domain: DGGITQSPKYLFRKEGQNVTLSCEQNLNHDAMYWYRQDPGQGLRLIYYSQIVNDFQKGDIAEGYSVSREKKESFPLTVTSAQKNPTAFYLCASSLAYNEQFFGPGTRLTVL.

This chain connects TRBV10-3 to TRBJ2-7, with D unclear. Germline-derived CDR1 and CDR2 are ENHRY and SYGVKD. This CDR3 comprises 15 residues. Between the trimmed V and J ends, which lost 2 bases and 0 bases, there was a span of 11 bases. Here the CDR3 DNA reads TGTGCCATCAGTGAGGGGGTCGGTAGCTCCTACGAGCAGTACTTC. This gives the protein CAISEGVGSSYEQYF.

This chain uses TRBV5-4 with TRBJ2-5; either TRBD1 or TRBD2 may supply D (5 bases each). Gene TRBJ2-7 matches the end of the DNA better, so the J call may be wrong. The CDR3 loop spans 11 amino acids. CDR1 is SGHNT and CDR2 is YYREEE in the germline V gene (reference sequence). The CDR3 here is CASKEGHEQYF. The CDR3 DNA reads as TGTGCCAGCAAAGAGGGACACGAGCAGTACTTC.

The chain links TRBV7-9 to TRBJ2-1, with D possibly TRBD2 on 5 matching bases. Trimming cost V 2 bases and J 4 bases, with 6 bases left between them. This CDR3 comprises 13 residues. The V gene's germline CDR1 is SEHNR and CDR2 FQNEAQ (reference sequence). The CDR3 nucleotides read TGTGCCAGCAGCTTACGGGGTTACAATGAGCAGTTCTTC. This translates into CASSLRGYNEQFF.

This clone was detected once. The same CDR3 arises from other DNA sequences in this sample as well. The chain has TRBV10-1 and TRBJ2-2; D uncertain. Germline V gene lookup returns CDR1 WNHNN and CDR2 SYGVQD (reference sequence). V was shortened by 0 bases and J by 5 bases, with 4 bases between the two germline ends. This CDR3 has 13 residues. The CDR3 bases are TGCGCCAGCAGTGAGTCCGGTACCGGGGAGCTGTTTTTT. This gives the protein CASSESGTGELFF.

This clone appeared a single time. The chain joins TRBV27 to TRBJ2-2, with 7 bases lining up with TRBD1. Per the germline V gene, CDR1 is MNHEY and CDR2 is SMNVEV (reference sequence). The CDR3 length is 16 residues. The junction had 13 bases not matched to a gene; V was cut back by 5 bases and J by 7 bases. CDR3 region: CASSPQGQWLLGELFF. The CDR3 DNA follows: TGTGCCAGCAGTCCACAGGGACAGTGGCTGCTCGGGGAGCTGTTTTTT.

The chain combines TRBV27 with TRBJ1-2; no clear D. The CDR3 spans 14 residues. Per germline, CDR1 MNHEY and CDR2 SMNVEV (reference sequence). V was cut by 1 base and J by 4 bases, with 10 bases left in between. The CDR3 loop reads CASSLLGIGYGYTF. Here the CDR3 DNA reads TGTGCCAGCAGTTTATTAGGGATCGGCTATGGCTACACCTTC.

The CDR3 spells CASSLHSGTLEQYF. The CDR3 nucleotides read TGCGCCAGCAGCCTACATAGCGGGACACTCGAGCAGTACTTC. This chain uses TRBV5-1 with TRBJ2-7; 8 nucleotides line up with TRBD2. V lost 4 bases, J lost 6 bases, and 9 bases stayed unmatched. Germline lookup yields CDR1 SGHRS and CDR2 YFSETQ. The CDR3 totals 14 residues.

CDR3 DNA: TGTGCCAGCAGCGCGACTAGCGGGGGGGATTACGAGCAGTACTTC. Translating it yields CASSATSGGDYEQYF. This chain uses TRBV9 with TRBJ2-7, with TRBD2 identical over 14 bases. The CDR3 totals 15 residues. Germline V CDR1 and CDR2: SGDLS, YYNGEE. Trimming took 3 bases from V and 4 from J; bases not matched to a gene: 3.

This clone was seen only a few times. The sample contains more than one DNA sequence encoding this CDR3. The genes are TRBV11-2 and TRBJ1-1; D call uncertain. The CDR3 loop spans 12 amino acids. The V and J ends lost 1 base and 7 bases respectively, with 7 bases between them. Germline lookup yields CDR1 SGHAT and CDR2 FQNNGV. CDR3 sequence (DNA): TGTGCCAGCAGCTTAGGTACGGTTGAAGCTTTCTTT. The encoded protein is CASSLGTVEAFF.

In DNA form, the CDR3 reads TGTGCCAGCCGAGGGTTGCGGAGCCACACAGATACGCAGTATTTT. Translation gives CASRGLRSHTDTQYF. The chain joins TRBV6-5 to TRBJ2-3; perhaps TRBD2 as D (5 bases). From germline, CDR1 is MNHEY and CDR2 SVGAGI. This CDR3 is built from 15 residues. Between the trimmed V and J ends, which lost 8 bases and 2 bases, there was a span of 17 bases.

The chain couples TRBV14 to TRBJ1-3; 7 bases are shared with TRBD1. The CDR3 has 15 amino acids. Germline loops: CDR1 SGHDN, CDR2 FVKESK. Trimming removed 4 bases from V and 4 bases from J; junction bases left unmatched: 7. CDR3 coding DNA: TGTGCCAGCAGCCCATTGCGGACAGGCGGAAACACCATATATTTT. As protein: CASSPLRTGGNTIYF.

CDR3 nucleotides: TGTGCCAGCAGCTTGGACCAAAATCTCAATGAGCAGTTCTTC. It translates to CASSLDQNLNEQFF. The chain couples TRBV6-6 to TRBJ2-1; D gene uncertain. Looked up from germline, CDR1 is MNHNY and CDR2 is SVGAGI (reference sequence). V lost 6 bases and J lost 6, with 15 bases in between. The CDR3 has 14 residues.